Listed below are T cell receptor beta chains from one sample, sequenced in a study of early stage breast cancer tumors. The method was immunoSEQ multiplex PCR; TCRdb's version includes in-frame clones alone and lacks a portion of them. Of 9,500 to 12,000 clones listed, over 70% are singletons. The sample comprised breast tumor tissue. These receptors were obtained from a person aged 70 to 85 with breast cancer. Each CDR3 is given with its conserved first and last residue. D genes are given only for firm matches. The size of a clone is reported for some rows only, either as once, few or many, or as a class for expanded clones.

V	size	J	D	DNA	CDR3
TRBV9	-	TRBJ2-6	-	TGTGCCAGCACCGTGGGGCCAGCTGGGGCCAACGTCCTGACTTTC	CASTVGPAGANVLTF
TRBV18	-	TRBJ2-7	TRBD1	TGTGCCAGCTCGAAGGTACCGGGACAGGGGGGCTACGAGCAGTACTTC	CASSKVPGQGGYEQYF
TRBV5-4	-	TRBJ1-1	TRBD1	TGTGCCAGCAGCTATGACAGGGGTTTGAACACTGAAGCTTTCTTT	CASSYDRGLNTEAFF
TRBV15	few	TRBJ1-5	-	TGTGCCACCAGCAGCACAAATCAGCCCCAGCATTTT	CATSSTNQPQHF
TRBV7-9	-	TRBJ2-1	TRBD2	TGTGCCAGCAGCCTTAGCGGGCCCGATGAGCAGTTCTTC	CASSLSGPDEQFF
TRBV6-4	few	TRBJ2-2	TRBD1	TGTGCCAGCAGGGACACAGGGGGCACCGGGGAGCTGTTTTTT	CASRDTGGTGELFF
TRBV5-5	-	TRBJ1-4	TRBD1	TGTGCCAGCAGCCAAGGACAGGGCGGTAATGAAAAACTGTTTTTT	CASSQGQGGNEKLFF
TRBV4-3	-	TRBJ1-1	TRBD1	TGCGCCAGCAGCCAAGACGGACAGGGGCACATGAACACTGAAGCTTTCTTT	CASSQDGQGHMNTEAFF
TRBV29-1	once	TRBJ2-5	TRBD2	TGCAGCGTTGGAGGACTAGCGGGGGAGACCCAGTACTTC	CSVGGLAGETQYF
TRBV6-5	few	TRBJ1-6	-	TGTGCCAGCAGCCGTCTTGTTGATAATTCACCCCTCCACTTT	CASSRLVDNSPLHF
TRBV11-2	-	TRBJ2-3	-	TGTGCCAGCAACGAATTGACTGCCCTCGGCACAGATACGCAGTATTTT	CASNELTALGTDTQYF
TRBV14	-	TRBJ2-7	-	TGTGCCAGCAGCTCGTATATTTCCTACGAGCAGTACTTC	CASSSYISYEQYF
TRBV4-1	-	TRBJ1-3	-	TGCGCCAGCAGCCCCTTGGCAGAATTAAACACCATATATTTT	CASSPLAELNTIYF
TRBV7-8	-	TRBJ2-5	-	TGTGCCAGCAGCTTAGGGGTCGGGTCTGGAGAGACCCAGTACTTC	CASSLGVGSGETQYF
TRBV5-1	-	TRBJ1-1	TRBD1	TGCGCCAGCAGCTCAGGGGGCAGGGACACTGAAGCTTTCTTT	CASSSGGRDTEAFF
TRBV19	-	TRBJ1-1	TRBD1	TGTGCCAGTAGTATAGATCGGGCAGGGGGGATGAACACTGAAGCTTTCTTT	CASSIDRAGGMNTEAFF
TRBV7-3	-	TRBJ1-6	TRBD1	TGTGCCAGCAGCTGCCGGGACAGGGGTAGCTCCTATAATTCACCCCTCCACTTT	CASSCRDRGSSYNSPLHF
TRBV6-5	-	TRBJ2-6	-	TGTGCCACCGGCCGGGATTCTGGGGCCAACGTCCTGACTTTC	CATGRDSGANVLTF
TRBV9	-	TRBJ2-1	-	TGTGCCAGCAGCGCGACAGGTTACAATGAGCAGTTCTTC	CASSATGYNEQFF
TRBV18	-	TRBJ2-6	TRBD1	TGTGCCAGCTCCCGGGACCGGGGACAGGGGGCGAAGGCTGGGGCCAACGTCCTGACTTTC	CASSRDRGQGAKAGANVLTF
TRBV18	-	TRBJ1-3	-	TGTGCCAGCTCAAGGCAGGGTGGAGACACCATATATTTT	CASSRQGGDTIYF
TRBV18	-	TRBJ1-5	TRBD1	TGTGCCAGCTCAAGGGGAACGGAACAGGGGGATCAGCCCCAGCATTTT	CASSRGTEQGDQPQHF
TRBV27	once	TRBJ2-7	-	TGTGCCAGCAGTCCGACCCGGGGAGGTTCCTACGAGCAGTACTTC	CASSPTRGGSYEQYF
TRBV11-2	-	TRBJ2-2	-	TGTGCCAGCAGCTTAGGAGGGCCCCGCGGGTACACCGGGGAGCTGTTTTTT	CASSLGGPRGYTGELFF
TRBV9	once	TRBJ2-2	-	TGTGCCAGCAGCCCTCGGACAGAGAACACCGGGGAGCTGTTTTTT	CASSPRTENTGELFF
TRBV18	-	TRBJ1-4	TRBD1	TGTGCCAGCTCACCCCTCCCCGGGACAGGGGGCCGCGAGGAAAAACTGTTTTTT	CASSPLPGTGGREEKLFF
TRBV19	-	TRBJ1-1	TRBD1	TGTGCCAGTAGGACTACAGGGGTGAACACTGAAGCTTTCTTT	CASRTTGVNTEAFF
TRBV5-1	-	TRBJ1-6	-	TGCGCCAGCAGCTTGGCCGTAAGCTCACCCCTCCACTTT	CASSLAVSSPLHF
TRBV6-5	few	TRBJ2-7	TRBD1	TGTGCCAGCAGCTTAGGCGGGACAGGAACCTACGAGCAGTACTTC	CASSLGGTGTYEQYF
TRBV2	few	TRBJ1-5	-	TGTGCCAGCAGGGGTGTGGGGGCCGACAATCAGCCCCAGCATTTT	CASRGVGADNQPQHF
TRBV10-1	-	TRBJ2-3	TRBD2	TGCGCCAGCAGTGAGCCGGGGACTAGCGGGAGAGATACGCAGTATTTT	CASSEPGTSGRDTQYF
TRBV19	-	TRBJ1-5	TRBD1	TGTGCCAGTGCAAGGGGGCGAGTAGTCCAGCATTTT	CASARGRVVQHF
TRBV30	-	TRBJ1-4	TRBD1	TGTGCTCTCCGACAGGGTAATAATGAAAAACTGTTTTTT	CALRQGNNEKLFF
TRBV9	-	TRBJ1-2	TRBD1	TGTGCCAGCAGCGTAGGACAGGGAGACTATGGCTACACCTTC	CASSVGQGDYGYTF
TRBV5-1	-	TRBJ1-1	-	TGCGCCAGCAGCTTGGACGGGGGGCGTAGCAGCACTGAAGCTTTCTTT	CASSLDGGRSSTEAFF
TRBV30	medium-sized	TRBJ1-6	TRBD1	TGTGCCTCACTAACGGGACAGGGGCCACCCCTCCACTTT	CASLTGQGPPLHF
TRBV5-1	-	TRBJ2-7	-	TGCGCCAGCAGCTTCTCCCCAGGGTTTGGGGGGGAGCAGTACTTC	CASSFSPGFGGEQYF
TRBV5-1	-	TRBJ1-2	-	TGCGCCAGCAGGGAAGGAGGCGGCTACACCTTC	CASREGGGYTF
TRBV4-1	-	TRBJ2-5	TRBD2	TGCGCCAGCAGCCAAGGGGGGGGAGGGGAGACCCAGTACTTC	CASSQGGGGETQYF
TRBV7-3	-	TRBJ1-3	-	TGTGCCAGCAGTGACTGGGGAAACACCATATATTTT	CASSDWGNTIYF
TRBV9	-	TRBJ1-4	TRBD1	TGTGCCAGCAGCGTGACAGGGGGATGGGAAAAACTGTTTTTT	CASSVTGGWEKLFF
TRBV4-3	-	TRBJ1-2	TRBD1	TGCGCCAGCAGCCAAGTACAGGGGAGCTTTTATGGCTACACCTTC	CASSQVQGSFYGYTF
TRBV6-5	-	TRBJ1-2	-	TGTGCCAGCAGTGACTCGGGGGGTAACTATGGCTACACCTTC	CASSDSGGNYGYTF
TRBV28	-	TRBJ1-1	-	TGTGCCAGCAGTACCCCCGGGACGGGGGAGGGCACTGAAGCTTTCTTT	CASSTPGTGEGTEAFF
TRBV2	-	TRBJ2-7	-	TGTGCCAGCATTTTCTCTAACAGGGCGTACGAGCAGTACTTC	CASIFSNRAYEQYF
TRBV10-3	-	TRBJ2-7	-	TGTGCCATCAGTTTTGAGGGCGACGAGCAGTACTTC	CAISFEGDEQYF
TRBV7-9	-	TRBJ2-7	TRBD2	TGTGCCAGCAGTGGAACTAGCGGGATAATAGCCTACGAGCAGTACTTC	CASSGTSGIIAYEQYF
TRBV18	-	TRBJ1-1	-	TGTGCCAGCTCACCACCGAAAGGCAGTCGGCAGGGGAACACTGAAGCTTTCTTT	CASSPPKGSRQGNTEAFF
TRBV5-6	-	TRBJ1-5	-	TGTGCCAGCAGCCCAAGTGGGGGCCTTAATCAGCCCCAGCATTTT	CASSPSGGLNQPQHF
TRBV18	once	TRBJ1-1	-	TGTGCCAGCTCACCAGCAGGAGGCATGAACACTGAAGCTTTCTTT	CASSPAGGMNTEAFF
TRBV28	few	TRBJ1-4	-	TGTGCCAGCCGCCTGGGCGGGACTAATGAAAAACTGTTTTTT	CASRLGGTNEKLFF
TRBV16	few	TRBJ1-2	TRBD1	TGTGCCAGCAGCCAATCGACACGACAGGGGTCCAACTATGGCTACACCTTC	CASSQSTRQGSNYGYTF
TRBV18	-	TRBJ2-3	TRBD2	TGTGCCAGCTCACCACCGCCTAGCGGGGGGGCAGTTGATCAGTATTTT	CASSPPPSGGAVDQYF
TRBV18	medium-sized	TRBJ2-7	-	TGTGCCAGCTCACCCCTCGAGGGAGAGCAGTACTTC	CASSPLEGEQYF
TRBV18	-	TRBJ2-5	TRBD1	TGTGCCAGCTCACAGAACAGGGGGCGCGGGGAGACCCAGTACTTC	CASSQNRGRGETQYF
TRBV6-6	-	TRBJ1-6	-	TGTGCCAGCAGCCGTCTTGTTGATAATTCACCCCTCCACTTT	CASSRLVDNSPLHF